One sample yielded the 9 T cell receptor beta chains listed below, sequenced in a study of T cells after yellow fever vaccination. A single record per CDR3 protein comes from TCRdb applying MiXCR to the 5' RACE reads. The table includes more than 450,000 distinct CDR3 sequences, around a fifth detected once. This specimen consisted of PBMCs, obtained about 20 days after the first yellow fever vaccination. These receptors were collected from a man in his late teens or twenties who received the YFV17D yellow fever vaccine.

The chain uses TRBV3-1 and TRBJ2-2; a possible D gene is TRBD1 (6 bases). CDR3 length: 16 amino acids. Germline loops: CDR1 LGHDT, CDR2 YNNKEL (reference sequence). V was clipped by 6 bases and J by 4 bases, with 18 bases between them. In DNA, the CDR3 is TGTGCCAGCAGACATTCTCCAGGGGTAGGCACCGGGGAGCTGTTTTTT. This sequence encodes CASRHSPGVGTGELFF.

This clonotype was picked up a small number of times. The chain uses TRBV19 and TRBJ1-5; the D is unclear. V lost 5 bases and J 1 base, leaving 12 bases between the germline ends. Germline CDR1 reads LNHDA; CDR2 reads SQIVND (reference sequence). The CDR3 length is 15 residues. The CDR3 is CASSRYGYSNQPQHF. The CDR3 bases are TGTGCCAGTAGTCGATACGGGTACAGCAATCAGCCCCAGCATTTT.

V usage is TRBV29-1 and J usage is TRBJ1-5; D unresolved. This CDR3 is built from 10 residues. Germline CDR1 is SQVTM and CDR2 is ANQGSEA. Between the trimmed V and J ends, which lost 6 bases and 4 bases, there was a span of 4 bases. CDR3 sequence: CSVGNQPQHF. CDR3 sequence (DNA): TGCAGCGTCGGGAATCAGCCCCAGCATTTT.

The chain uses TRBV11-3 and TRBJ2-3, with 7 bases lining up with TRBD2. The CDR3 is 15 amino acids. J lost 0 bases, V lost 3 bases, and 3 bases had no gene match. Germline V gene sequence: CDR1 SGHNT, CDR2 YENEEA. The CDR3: CASSFGAGSTDTQYF. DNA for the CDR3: TGTGCCAGCAGCTTCGGAGCGGGGAGCACAGATACGCAGTATTTT. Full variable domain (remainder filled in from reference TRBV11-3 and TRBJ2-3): EAGVVQSPRYKIIEKKQPVAFWCNPISGHNTLYWYLQNLGQGPELLIRYENEEAVDDSQLPKDRFSAERLKGVDSTLKIQPAELGDSAVYLCASSFGAGSTDTQYFGPGTRLTVL.

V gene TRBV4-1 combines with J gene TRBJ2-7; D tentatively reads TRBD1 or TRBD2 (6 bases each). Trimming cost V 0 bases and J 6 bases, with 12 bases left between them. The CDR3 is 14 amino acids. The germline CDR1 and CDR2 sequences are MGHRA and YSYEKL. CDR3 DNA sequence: TGCGCCAGCAGCCAAGAGAGGGGGGCTGGCGAGCAGTACTTC. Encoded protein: CASSQERGAGEQYF.

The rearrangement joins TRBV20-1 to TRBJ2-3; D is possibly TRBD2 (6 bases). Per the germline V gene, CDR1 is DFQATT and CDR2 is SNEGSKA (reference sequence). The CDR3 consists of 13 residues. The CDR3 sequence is CSGGTSPTDTQYF. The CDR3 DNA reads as TGCAGCGGAGGGACCTCCCCCACAGATACGCAGTATTTT.

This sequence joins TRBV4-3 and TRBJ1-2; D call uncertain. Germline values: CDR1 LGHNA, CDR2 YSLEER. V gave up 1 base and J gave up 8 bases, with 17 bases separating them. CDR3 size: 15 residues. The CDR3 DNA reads TGCGCCAGCAGCCAAGCGAACCTCGGCGACGGCGGCTACACCTTC. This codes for CASSQANLGDGGYTF.

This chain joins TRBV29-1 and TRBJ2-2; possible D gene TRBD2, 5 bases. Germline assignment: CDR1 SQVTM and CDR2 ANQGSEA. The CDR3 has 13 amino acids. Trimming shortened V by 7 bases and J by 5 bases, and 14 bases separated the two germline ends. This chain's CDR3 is CSAEGALTGELFF. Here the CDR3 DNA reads TGCAGCGCCGAGGGAGCGCTTACCGGGGAGCTGTTTTTT.

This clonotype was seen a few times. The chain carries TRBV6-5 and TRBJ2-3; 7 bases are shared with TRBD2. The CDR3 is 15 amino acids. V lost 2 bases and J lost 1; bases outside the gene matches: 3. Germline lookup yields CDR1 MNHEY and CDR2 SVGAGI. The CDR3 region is CASSYMGLRTDTQYF. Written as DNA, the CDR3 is TGTGCCAGCAGTTACATGGGACTACGCACAGATACGCAGTATTTT.